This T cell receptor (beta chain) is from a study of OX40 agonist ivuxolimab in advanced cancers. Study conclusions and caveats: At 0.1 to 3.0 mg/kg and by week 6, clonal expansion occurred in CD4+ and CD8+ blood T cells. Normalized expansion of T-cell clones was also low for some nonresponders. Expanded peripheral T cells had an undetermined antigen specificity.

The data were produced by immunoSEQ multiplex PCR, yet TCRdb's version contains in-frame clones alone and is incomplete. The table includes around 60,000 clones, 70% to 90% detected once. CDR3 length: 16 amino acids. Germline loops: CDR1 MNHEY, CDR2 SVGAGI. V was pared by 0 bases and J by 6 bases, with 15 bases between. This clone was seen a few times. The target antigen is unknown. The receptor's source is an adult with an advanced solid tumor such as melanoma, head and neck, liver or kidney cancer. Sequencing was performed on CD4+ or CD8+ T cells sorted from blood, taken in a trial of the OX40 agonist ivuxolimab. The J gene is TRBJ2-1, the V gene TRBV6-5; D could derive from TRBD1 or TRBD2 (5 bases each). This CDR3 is CASSYSDGMGRNEQFF. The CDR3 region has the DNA TGTGCCAGCAGTTACTCAGACGGGATGGGGCGCAATGAGCAGTTCTTC.